The 5 T cell receptor beta chains below were found in one sample sequenced in a study of blood T cell repertoires in COVID-19. Assay: immunoSEQ multiplex PCR; the TCRdb copy retains only in-frame clones and omits some. The table includes about 200,000 clones, approximately 85% detected once. The sequenced sample was PBMCs or T cells enriched from blood (not recorded which). The receptors derive from a man between 35 and 55 years old who had recovered from COVID-19.

In DNA, the CDR3 is TGTGCCAGCAGCTTAGAGGGACAGACAACTAACTATGGCTACACCTTC. Translated: CASSLEGQTTNYGYTF. This chain uses TRBV7-9 with TRBJ1-2, with 7 bases fitting TRBD1. Germline CDR1 reads SEHNR; CDR2 reads FQNEAQ (reference sequence). V was clipped by 1 base and J by 0 bases; unmatched bases: 5. This CDR3 is 16 amino acids long.

V gene TRBV7-2 combines with J gene TRBJ2-1; D is unresolved. V lost 2 bases, J lost 0 bases, and 5 bases lay in between. The CDR3 is 14 residues long. The germline gives CDR1 SGHTA, CDR2 FQGNSA. The DNA for the CDR3 is TGTGCCAGCAGCTTAATGAGCTCCTACAATGAGCAGTTCTTC. It yields the protein CASSLMSSYNEQFF.

CDR3 coding DNA: TGTGCCAGTAGGAAATTTAGCGGGCGTCCCTACGAGCAGTACTTC. Protein: CASRKFSGRPYEQYF. The chain links TRBV19 to TRBJ2-7, with 7 nucleotides matching TRBD2. V lost 6 bases to trimming and J lost 2 bases; unmatched junction nucleotides: 10. The germline V gene encodes CDR1 LNHDA and CDR2 SQIVND (reference sequence). The CDR3 loop spans 15 amino acids. Filled out from reference TRBV19 and TRBJ2-7, the complete variable domain reads DGGITQSPKYLFRKEGQNVTLSCEQNLNHDAMYWYRQDPGQGLRLIYYSQIVNDFQKGDIAEGYSVSREKKESFPLTVTSAQKNPTAFYLCASRKFSGRPYEQYFGPGTRLTVT.

The rearrangement uses TRBV12-5 and TRBJ2-3; D may be TRBD2 (6 bases). Germline lookup yields CDR1 LGHNT and CDR2 FRNRAP. CDR3 length: 13 amino acids. V gave up 8 bases and J gave up 1 base, with 10 bases separating them. The CDR3 DNA reads as TGTGCTAGTCTGGCTAGCGGCACAGATACGCAGTATTTT. Amino acids: CASLASGTDTQYF.

This chain links TRBV9 with TRBJ1-5; D call uncertain. The V gene lost 4 bases and the J gene lost 3 bases, with 8 bases spanning the gap. Looked up from germline, CDR1 is SGDLS and CDR2 is YYNGEE. CDR3 length: 13 amino acids. The CDR3 protein is CASSSSTNQPQHF. The CDR3 coding sequence is TGTGCCAGCAGCTCGAGCACCAATCAGCCCCAGCATTTT.